This T cell receptor beta chain derives from a study of CD8 T cells in Susac syndrome. Reverse transcription of roughly 0.5 to 1 ug RNA was carried out with random hexamers. Each CDR3 protein gets one entry after TCRdb re-called the immunoSEQ multiplex PCR reads with MiXCR. This sample has 150,000 or so distinct CDR3 sequences, with roughly 96% found just once. Trimming pared 5 bases from V and 0 bases from J, leaving 23 bases between. CDR1 is SEHNR, CDR2 FQNEAQ, per germline (reference sequence). The CDR3 runs to 18 residues. The sequenced sample was CD8+ T cells from PBMCs. The chain uses TRBV7-9 and TRBJ2-7, with D unresolved. This receptor was obtained from a human donor with multiple sclerosis. CDR3 residues: CASSPEHAPASSSYEQYF. CDR3 sequence (DNA): TGTGCCAGCAGCCCTGAGCATGCCCCAGCATCTAGCTCCTACGAGCAGTACTTC. Drawing the rest from reference TRBV7-9 and TRBJ2-7, the complete variable domain is DTGVSQNPRHKITKRGQNVTFRCDPISEHNRLYWYRQTLGQGPEFLTYFQNEAQLEKSRLLSDRFSAERPKGSFSTLEIQRTEQGDSAMYLCASSPEHAPASSSYEQYFGPGTRLTVT.